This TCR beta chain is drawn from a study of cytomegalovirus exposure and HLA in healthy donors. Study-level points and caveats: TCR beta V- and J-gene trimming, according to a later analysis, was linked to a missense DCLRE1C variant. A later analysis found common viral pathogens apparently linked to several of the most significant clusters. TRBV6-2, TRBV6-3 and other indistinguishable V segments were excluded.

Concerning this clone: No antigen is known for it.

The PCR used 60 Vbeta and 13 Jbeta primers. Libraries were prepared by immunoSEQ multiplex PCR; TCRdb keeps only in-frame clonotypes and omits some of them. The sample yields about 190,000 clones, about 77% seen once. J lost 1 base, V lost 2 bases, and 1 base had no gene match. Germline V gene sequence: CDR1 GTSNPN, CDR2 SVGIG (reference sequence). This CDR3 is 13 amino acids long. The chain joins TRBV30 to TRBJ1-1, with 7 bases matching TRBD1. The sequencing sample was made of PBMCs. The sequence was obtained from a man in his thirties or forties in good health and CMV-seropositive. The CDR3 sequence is CAWSRQGNTEAFF. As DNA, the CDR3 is TGTGCCTGGAGTCGACAGGGGAACACTGAAGCTTTCTTT.